This T cell receptor (beta chain) emerged from a study of T cells after somatic rescue of genetic block. Libraries were prepared by immunoSEQ multiplex PCR; TCRdb keeps only in-frame clonotypes and omits some of them. This table has roughly 70,000 clones, about 92% appearing once. V lost 2 bases, J lost 1 base, and 6 bases stayed unmatched. This CDR3 contains 16 residues. Germline lookup yields CDR1 SNHLY and CDR2 FYNNEI. The sequence was obtained from a man aged 35 to 55. The chain is built from TRBV2 and TRBJ1-1, with 8 bases fitting TRBD1. Sample: peripheral blood mononuclear cells (PBMCs). The chain's CDR3 is CASSESIGTGNTEAFF. The CDR3 coding sequence is TGTGCCAGCAGTGAATCGATTGGGACAGGGAACACTGAAGCTTTCTTT.